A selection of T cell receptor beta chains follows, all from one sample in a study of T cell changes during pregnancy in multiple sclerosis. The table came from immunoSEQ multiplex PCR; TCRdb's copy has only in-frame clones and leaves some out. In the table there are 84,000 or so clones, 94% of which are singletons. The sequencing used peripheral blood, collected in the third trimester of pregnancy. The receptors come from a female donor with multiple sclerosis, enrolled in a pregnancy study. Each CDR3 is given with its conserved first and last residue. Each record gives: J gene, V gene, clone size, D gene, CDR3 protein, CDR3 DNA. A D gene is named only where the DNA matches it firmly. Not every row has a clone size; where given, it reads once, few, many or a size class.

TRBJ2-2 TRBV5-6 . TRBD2 CASSFGGTNTGELFF TGTGCCAGCAGCTTCGGGGGGACGAACACCGGGGAGCTGTTTTTT
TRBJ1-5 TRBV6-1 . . CASSEAGWLSNQPQHF TGTGCCAGCAGTGAAGCCGGGTGGCTCAGCAATCAGCCCCAGCATTTT
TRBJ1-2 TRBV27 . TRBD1 CASSLQGEVSYGYTF TGTGCCAGCAGTTTACAGGGGGAAGTGAGCTATGGCTACACCTTC
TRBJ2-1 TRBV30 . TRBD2 CASMGLAGPNEQFF TGTGCCTCCATGGGACTAGCGGGGCCCAATGAGCAGTTCTTC
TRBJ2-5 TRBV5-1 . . CASSLTGGETQYF TGCGCCAGCAGCTTGACAGGCGGAGAGACCCAGTACTTC
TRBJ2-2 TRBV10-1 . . CATRPGQNTGELFF TGCGCCACTCGCCCGGGACAGAACACCGGGGAGCTGTTTTTT
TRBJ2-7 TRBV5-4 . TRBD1 CASSLAINPSGTGDEQYF TGTGCCAGCAGCTTGGCCATAAACCCCAGCGGGACAGGGGATGAGCAGTACTTC
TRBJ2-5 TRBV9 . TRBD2 CASSGRLAGADQETQYF TGTGCCAGCAGCGGTAGACTAGCGGGGGCAGATCAAGAGACCCAGTACTTC
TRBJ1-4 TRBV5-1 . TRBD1 CASSGGGDRKLFF TGCGCCAGCAGCGGAGGGGGCGACAGAAAACTGTTTTTT
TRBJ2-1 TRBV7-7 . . CASSYDSYNEQFF TGTGCTAGCAGCTACGACAGTTACAATGAGCAGTTCTTC
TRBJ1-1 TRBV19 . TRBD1 CASRWGEGQAEAFF TGTGCCAGTAGATGGGGTGAGGGACAGGCTGAAGCTTTCTTT
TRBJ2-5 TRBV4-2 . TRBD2 CASSQDRGGQETQYF TGTGCCAGCAGCCAAGATCGGGGGGGCCAAGAGACCCAGTACTTC
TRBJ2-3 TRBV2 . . CASSESPGAQYF TGTGCCAGCAGTGAATCGCCAGGGGCGCAGTATTTT
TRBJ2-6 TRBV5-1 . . CASSLASGANVLTF TGCGCCAGCAGCCTAGCATCTGGGGCCAACGTCCTGACTTTC
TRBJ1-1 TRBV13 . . CASSLGRGTEAFF TGTGCCAGCAGCTTAGGCAGGGGCACTGAAGCTTTCTTT
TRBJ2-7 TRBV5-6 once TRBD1 CASSPLDRDPYEQYF TGTGCCAGCAGCCCCCTGGACAGGGACCCCTACGAGCAGTACTTC
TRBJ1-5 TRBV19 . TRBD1 CASSDQGAGNQPQHF TGTGCCAGTAGTGATCAGGGGGCAGGAAATCAGCCCCAGCATTTT
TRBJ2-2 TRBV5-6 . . CASSWSYTGELFF TGTGCCAGCAGCTGGAGCTACACCGGGGAGCTGTTTTTT
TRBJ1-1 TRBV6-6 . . CASSYAIQVKPEAFF TGTGCCAGCAGTTACGCCATACAGGTTAAGCCTGAAGCTTTCTTT
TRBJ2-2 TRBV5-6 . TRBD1 CASSLRTGQHTGELFF TGTGCCAGCAGCCTAAGGACAGGCCAACACACCGGGGAGCTGTTTTTT
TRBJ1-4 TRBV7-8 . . CASSSKRQTTNEKLFF TGTGCCAGCAGCTCAAAGAGACAGACAACTAATGAAAAACTGTTTTTT
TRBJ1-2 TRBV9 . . CASSATAAPYGYTF TGTGCCAGCAGCGCGACAGCCGCCCCTTATGGCTACACCTTC
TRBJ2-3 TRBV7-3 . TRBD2 CASSLTPLAVTDTQYF TGTGCCAGCAGCCTAACTCCCCTAGCGGTGACAGATACGCAGTATTTT
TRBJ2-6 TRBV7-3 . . CASSRDRAGANVLTF TGTGCCAGCAGCCGCGACAGAGCCGGGGCCAACGTCCTGACTTTC
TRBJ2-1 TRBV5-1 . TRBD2 CASSSRSGTRNNEQFF TGCGCCAGCAGCTCCAGGTCCGGGACTAGAAACAATGAGCAGTTCTTC
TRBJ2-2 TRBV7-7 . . CASSLELVAGELFF TGTGCTAGCAGCTTAGAGCTAGTAGCCGGGGAGCTGTTTTTT
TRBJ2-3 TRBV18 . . CASTTDGDTQYF TGTGCCAGCACCACAGACGGCGATACGCAGTATTTT
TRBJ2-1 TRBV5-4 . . CASSFWQGLSEQFF TGTGCCAGCAGCTTTTGGCAGGGTCTAAGTGAGCAGTTCTTC
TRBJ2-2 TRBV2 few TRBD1 CASSDGTGYTGELFF TGTGCCAGCAGTGACGGGACAGGCTACACCGGGGAGCTGTTTTTT
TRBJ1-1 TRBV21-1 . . CASSKGRGTTEAFF TGTGCCAGCAGCAAAGGCAGGGGGACCACTGAAGCTTTCTTT
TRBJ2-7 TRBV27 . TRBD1 CASSLFVQGAGDEQYF TGTGCCAGCAGTTTATTCGTTCAGGGGGCCGGGGACGAGCAGTACTTC
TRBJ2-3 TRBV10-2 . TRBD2 CATWGRGGLGADTQYF TGCGCCACCTGGGGGCGGGGGGGCTTAGGCGCAGATACGCAGTATTTT
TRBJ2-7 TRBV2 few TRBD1 CASSEGVRTGNYEQYF TGTGCCAGCAGTGAAGGAGTAAGGACAGGGAACTACGAGCAGTACTTC
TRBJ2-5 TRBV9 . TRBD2 CASSVATSGGLQETQYF TGTGCCAGCAGCGTAGCTACGAGCGGGGGCCTCCAAGAGACCCAGTACTTC
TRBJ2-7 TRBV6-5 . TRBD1 CASRPQGAYEQYF TGTGCCAGCAGACCACAGGGGGCCTACGAGCAGTACTTC
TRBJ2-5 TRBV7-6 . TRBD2 CASSPLGGLAGGLETQYF TGTGCCAGCAGCCCCTTGGGAGGGCTAGCGGGGGGGCTAGAGACCCAGTACTTC
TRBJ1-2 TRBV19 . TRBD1 CASSIDRWAGGLGYTF TGTGCCAGTAGTATAGATCGTTGGGCAGGGGGCCTTGGCTACACCTTC
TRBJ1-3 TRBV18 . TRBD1 CASSPRDRVWNTIYF TGTGCCAGCTCACCACGGGACAGGGTTTGGAACACCATATATTTT
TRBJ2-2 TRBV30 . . CACRGENTGELFF TGTGCCTGCAGGGGGGAGAACACCGGGGAGCTGTTTTTT
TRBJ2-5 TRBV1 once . CTSSQVRRGPQETQYF TGCACCAGCAGCCAAGTTCGGCGGGGGCCTCAAGAGACCCAGTACTTC
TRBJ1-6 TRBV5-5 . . CASSLERFAGSYNSPLHF TGTGCCAGCAGCTTGGAACGCTTCGCGGGATCCTATAATTCACCCCTCCACTTT
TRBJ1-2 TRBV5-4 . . CASSSGLANYGYTF TGTGCCAGCAGCTCAGGGCTTGCTAACTATGGCTACACCTTC
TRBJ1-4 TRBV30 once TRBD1 CAWGGTVQEKLFF TGTGCCTGGGGTGGGACAGTACAGGAAAAACTGTTTTTT
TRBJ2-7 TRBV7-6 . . CASSLGQAFSYEQYF TGTGCCAGCAGCTTAGGGCAGGCATTCTCCTACGAGCAGTACTTC
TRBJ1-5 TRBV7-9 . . CASSLGAQPQHF TGTGCCAGCAGCTTAGGGGCGCAGCCCCAGCATTTT
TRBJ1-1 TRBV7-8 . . CASSPSQGGGSEAFF TGTGCCAGCAGCCCCAGTCAAGGGGGGGGATCTGAAGCTTTCTTT
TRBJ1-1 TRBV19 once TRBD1 CASRGDRANTEAFF TGTGCCAGTAGGGGGGACAGGGCGAACACTGAAGCTTTCTTT
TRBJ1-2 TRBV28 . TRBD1 CASSFPGQSPREAGYTF TGTGCCAGCAGTTTCCCGGGACAGTCCCCCCGGGAAGCGGGCTACACCTTC
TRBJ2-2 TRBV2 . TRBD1 CASTPLGQVVTGELFF TGTGCCAGCACCCCCCTGGGACAGGTAGTCACCGGGGAGCTGTTTTTT
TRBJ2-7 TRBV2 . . CASTGGYEQYF TGTGCCAGCACCGGGGGATACGAGCAGTACTTC
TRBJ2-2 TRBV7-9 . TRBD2 CASRSGTSGYTGELFF TGTGCCAGCAGATCTGGGACTAGCGGATACACCGGGGAGCTGTTTTTT
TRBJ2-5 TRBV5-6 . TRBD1 CASSPGTEETQYF TGTGCCAGCAGCCCCGGGACAGAAGAGACCCAGTACTTC
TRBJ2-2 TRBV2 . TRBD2 CARRSGEGTGELFF TGTGCCAGACGTAGCGGGGAGGGAACCGGGGAGCTGTTTTTT
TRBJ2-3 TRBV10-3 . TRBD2 CAIRDTSGGTVHTDTQYF TGTGCCATCAGGGATACTAGCGGGGGGACAGTCCACACAGATACGCAGTATTTT
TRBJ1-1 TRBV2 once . CASSESQGQQLNTEAFF TGTGCCAGCAGTGAAAGCCAGGGGCAACAGTTGAACACTGAAGCTTTCTTT